This T cell receptor beta chain stems from a study of shared clonotypes between healthy human individuals. Deletions cut 5 bases from V and 0 bases from J, with 10 bases between. CDR1 and CDR2 (germline): SEHNR, FQNEAQ (reference sequence). The CDR3 length is 15 residues. As to this clone: Other nucleotide sequences in the sample specify the same CDR3.

Repertoires were generated with immunoSEQ multiplex PCR, while TCRdb's copy carries only in-frame clones and drops some. The data show more than 2,000,000 clones, more than 80% seen once. The clonotype comes from a man aged 18 to 29 in good health. The chain links TRBV7-9 to TRBJ1-4; D gene uncertain. Sequencing was done on a sample of naive CD4+ T cells sorted from blood. Noted subset: CD45RA+ positively selected. CDR3 residues: CASSQDGATNEKLFF. DNA of the CDR3: TGTGCCAGCAGCCAGGACGGTGCAACTAATGAAAAACTGTTTTTT.